The entry that follows covers one T cell receptor (beta chain) sequence. The data belong to a study of CD8 T cells in Susac syndrome. Per germline, CDR1 SNHLY and CDR2 FYNNEI. The CDR3 contains 13 residues. Trimming left V 8 bases short and J 4 bases short, with 12 bases between. With random hexamers, roughly 0.5 to 1 ug RNA was reverse transcribed. Amplification of TCR beta CDR3 was carried out by immunoSEQ multiplex PCR, which covered 54 Vbeta and 13 Jbeta segments. TCRdb reprocessed the immunoSEQ multiplex PCR reads via MiXCR and lists one record per CDR3 protein. The sample carries almost 450,000 distinct CDR3 sequences, around 85% recorded once.

The gene calls are TRBV2 and TRBJ2-1, with D hard to call. The origin of this receptor is a human donor with multiple sclerosis. Sequencing used CD8+ T cells from PBMCs. CDR3 DNA: TGTGCCAGCTCCGTCTCCCCTTACAATGAGCAGTTCTTC. Its translation is CASSVSPYNEQFF.